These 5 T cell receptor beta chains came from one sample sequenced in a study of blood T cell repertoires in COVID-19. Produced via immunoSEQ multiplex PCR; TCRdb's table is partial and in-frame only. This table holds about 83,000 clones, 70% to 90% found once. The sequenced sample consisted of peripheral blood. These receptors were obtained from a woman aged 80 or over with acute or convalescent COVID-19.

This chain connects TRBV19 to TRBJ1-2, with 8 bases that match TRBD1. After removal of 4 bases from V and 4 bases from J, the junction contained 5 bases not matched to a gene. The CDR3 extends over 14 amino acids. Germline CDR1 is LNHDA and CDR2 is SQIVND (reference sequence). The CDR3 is CASSRQTGVYGYTF. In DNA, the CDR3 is TGTGCCAGTAGTAGGCAGACAGGGGTCTATGGCTACACCTTC.

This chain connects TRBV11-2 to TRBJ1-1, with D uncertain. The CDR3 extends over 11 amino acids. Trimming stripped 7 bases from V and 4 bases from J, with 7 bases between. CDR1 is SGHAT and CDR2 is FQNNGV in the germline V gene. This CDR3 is CASTRSTEAFF. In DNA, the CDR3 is TGTGCCAGCACCCGTAGCACTGAAGCTTTCTTT. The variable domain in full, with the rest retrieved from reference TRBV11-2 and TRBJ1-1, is EAGVAQSPRYKIIEKRQSVAFWCNPISGHATLYWYQQILGQGPKLLIQFQNNGVVDDSQLPKDRFSAERLKGVDSTLKIQPAKLEDSAVYLCASTRSTEAFFGQGTRLTVV.

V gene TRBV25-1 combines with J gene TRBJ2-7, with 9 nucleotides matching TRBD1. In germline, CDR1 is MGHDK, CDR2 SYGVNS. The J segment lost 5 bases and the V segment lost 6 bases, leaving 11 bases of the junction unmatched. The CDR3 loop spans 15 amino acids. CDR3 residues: CASRQTGTGFHEQYF. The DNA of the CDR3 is TGTGCCAGCAGACAAACCGGGACAGGGTTCCACGAGCAGTACTTC.

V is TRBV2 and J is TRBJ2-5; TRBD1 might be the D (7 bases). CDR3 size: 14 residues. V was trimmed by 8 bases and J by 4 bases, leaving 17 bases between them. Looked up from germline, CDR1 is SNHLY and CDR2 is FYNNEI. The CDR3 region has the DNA TGTGCCAGCGTATGGGCCAGGGGGGCAGAGACCCAGTACTTC. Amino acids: CASVWARGAETQYF. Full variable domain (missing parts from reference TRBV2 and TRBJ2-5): EPEVTQTPSHQVTQMGQEVILRCVPISNHLYFYWYRQILGQKVEFLVSFYNNEISEKSEIFDDQFSVERPDGSNFTLKIRSTKLEDSAMYFCASVWARGAETQYFGPGTRLLVL.

The CDR3 DNA follows: TGTGCCAGCAGCTCCGCCCTTTTGACGACAGGGGGGGACTATGGCTACACCTTC. Encoded protein: CASSSALLTTGGDYGYTF. The chain has TRBV7-2 and TRBJ1-2; TRBD1 aligns across 9 bases. This CDR3 comprises 18 residues. V was clipped by 4 bases and J by 3 bases; unmatched bases: 15. CDR1 is SGHTA, CDR2 FQGNSA, per germline.